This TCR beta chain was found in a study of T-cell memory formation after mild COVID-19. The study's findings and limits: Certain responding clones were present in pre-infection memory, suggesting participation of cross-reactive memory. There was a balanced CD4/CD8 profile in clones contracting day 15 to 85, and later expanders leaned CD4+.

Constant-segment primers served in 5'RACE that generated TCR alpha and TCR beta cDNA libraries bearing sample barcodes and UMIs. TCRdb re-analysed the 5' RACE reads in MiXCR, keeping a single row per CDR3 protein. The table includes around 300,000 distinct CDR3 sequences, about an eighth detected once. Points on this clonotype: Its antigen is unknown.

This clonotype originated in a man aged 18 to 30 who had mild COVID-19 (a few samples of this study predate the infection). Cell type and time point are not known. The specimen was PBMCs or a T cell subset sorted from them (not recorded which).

The CDR3 nucleotides are TGTGCCGGAAGTCGGGTAGGGGGCAACTATGGCTACACCTTC. Translation: CAGSRVGGNYGYTF. The V and J genes are TRBV6-1 and TRBJ1-2, with 7 nucleotides matching TRBD1. CDR1 and CDR2 (germline): MNHNS, SASEGT. Trimming cost V 11 bases and J 2 bases; bases outside gene matches: 11. The CDR3 covers 14 residues.